The clone carrying this T cell receptor beta chain was counted between two and nine times. What it recognizes is unknown. The sample is drawn from a study of cytomegalovirus exposure and HLA in healthy donors. Overall study results and limits: Excluded were some V segments that proved indistinguishable, including TRBV6-2 and TRBV6-3. HLA alleles showed associations with 16,951 TCR beta sequences in a later analysis, at a 0.05 false discovery rate.

The PCR used 60 Vbeta and 13 Jbeta primers. Clones were sequenced by immunoSEQ multiplex PCR, and TCRdb holds only the in-frame ones, with some missing. The data contain 130,000 to 150,000 clones, roughly 78% of them singletons. While unrecorded immune exposures were likely, the donors were nominally healthy when sampled. Germline values: CDR1 SGHKS, CDR2 YYEKEE (reference sequence). The CDR3 length is 19 residues. After removal of 2 bases from V and 1 base from J, the junction contained 11 bases not matched to a gene. Sequencing input: PBMCs. This TCR derives from a man aged 40-49 years in good health and CMV-seropositive. The V call is TRBV5-5, the J call TRBJ1-3; 11 nucleotides align to TRBD1. CDR3 coding DNA: TGTGCCAGCAGCTTTGGACAGGGGGCGCTCTTTAATTCTGGAAACACCATATATTTT. It codes for CASSFGQGALFNSGNTIYF.